Included here is one TCR beta chain sequence, with context. Its matching antigen is unknown. This entry is derived from a study of shared clonotypes between healthy human individuals. Whole-study results and caveats: In a handful of donors, around 4.8% of naive CD4 clonotypes appeared in common.

Profiling relied on immunoSEQ multiplex PCR, and the TCRdb table lists in-frame clones only, not all of them. The table lists about 1.5 million clones, under 99% of them singletons. Only Caucasian adults living in Nashville, Tennessee served as donors. This CDR3 is built from 16 residues. Germline trimming cut 0 bases from V and 3 bases from J; bases unmatched to any gene: 3. Germline CDR1 and CDR2: LGHNA and YSLEER. This clonotype was sampled from a man aged 25 to 40 in good health. The chain joins TRBV4-3 to TRBJ2-4, with 9 bases identical to TRBD1. Sequencing was performed on naive CD4+ T cells sorted from blood. This sample's subset: CD45RA+ positively selected. The CDR3 nucleotides read TGCGCCAGCAGCCAAGATTGGGACAGGGTCAAAAACATTCAGTACTTC. Its translation: CASSQDWDRVKNIQYF.